What follows are 22 T cell receptor beta chains derived from one specimen sequenced in a study of human T cells and chemical hapten exposure (dated by TCRdb to the early 2020s). The time point label corresponds to: patch test 3, about 24 weeks after DPC sensitization. The treatment or condition label for this specimen denotes: therapeutic diphenylcyclopropenone sensitization with weekly scalp DPC. Total RNA was isolated from unfractionated whole blood collected in Tempus Blood RNA tubes. The library relied on RACE. Sequencing was performed on a NextSeq 500. TCRdb itself trimmed the public reads at Q25 with fastp, ran MiXCR and retained productive beta chains. Rows are unified per CDR3 protein, each entry keeping the most common DNA and genes. The sample has 35,000 to 45,000 distinct CDR3 sequences on record, roughly 13% of them singletons. The top ten clonotypes cover roughly 2.5% of the sample. The sample in question was whole blood, obtained in connection with sensitization to the hapten diphenylcyclopropenone (DPC). All receptors come from a woman between 40 and 55 years old with alopecia areata. Some clones in this sample may be carry-over from other donors' samples.

Many counts were recorded for this clonotype. The chain has TRBV10-1 and TRBJ2-7; TRBD1 agrees at 9 bases. CDR1 is WNHNN, CDR2 SYGVQD, per germline (reference sequence). Trimming at V came to 8 bases and at J to 7 bases, leaving 12 bases not matched to a gene. The CDR3 runs 14 residues. CDR3 sequence reads: CASSLYRGQGEQYF. The CDR3 DNA reads TGCGCCAGCTCCCTCTACAGGGGGCAAGGGGAGCAGTACTTC.

This clonotype was counted at least ten times. The V and J genes are TRBV24-1 and TRBJ1-1; no clear D. Trimming took 5 bases from V and 0 from J, leaving 3 bases between them. The CDR3 sequence is 12 residues long. Germline-derived CDR1 and CDR2 are KGHDR and SFDVKD. CDR3 nucleotides: TGTGCCACCAGTGGGGTGAACACTGAAGCTTTCTTT. It yields the protein CATSGVNTEAFF.

This clonotype was picked up many times. This chain links TRBV7-7 with TRBJ2-2; 10 bases match TRBD2. The CDR3 extends over 16 amino acids. J lost 2 bases, V lost 5 bases, and 5 bases had no gene match. Germline V lookup: CDR1 SSHAT, CDR2 FNYEAQ (reference sequence). The CDR3 loop reads CASSLSGGTNTGELFF. DNA of the CDR3: TGTGCCAGCAGCCTTAGCGGGGGGACCAACACCGGGGAGCTGTTTTTT.

This clonotype was seen repeatedly, ten times or more. V is TRBV20-1 and J is TRBJ2-3; 14 nucleotides agree with TRBD2. V shed 0 bases and J 2 bases; nucleotides not matched to a gene: 4. The CDR3 extends over 17 amino acids. The germline gives CDR1 DFQATT, CDR2 SNEGSKA (reference sequence). The CDR3 region is CSARDRLAGGPTDTQYF. The CDR3, as DNA: TGCAGTGCTAGAGATAGACTAGCGGGAGGGCCCACAGATACGCAGTATTTT.

This clonotype was recorded many times. CDR3 protein: CASSLGTSGEVDTQYF. For the CDR3, the DNA is TGCGCCAGCAGCTTAGGGACTAGCGGGGAAGTCGATACGCAGTATTTT. The chain combines TRBV5-1 with TRBJ2-3, with 13 bases lining up with TRBD2. Unmatched junction bases numbered 6, after V lost 2 bases and J lost 6 bases. The CDR3 runs 16 residues. Germline CDR1 reads SGHRS; CDR2 reads YFSETQ.

V and J are TRBV5-1 and TRBJ2-1, with 7 nucleotides matching TRBD1. The trim removed 0 bases at V and 6 bases at J, leaving 6 bases unmatched. Germline-derived CDR1 and CDR2 are SGHRS and YFSETQ. This CDR3 is 15 amino acids long. The DNA of the CDR3 is TGCGCCAGCAGCTTGGCACAGGGGCGTTTCAATGAGCAGTTCTTC. It encodes CASSLAQGRFNEQFF.

This clonotype came up a few times. The J gene is TRBJ2-3, the V gene TRBV28; D gene unclear. CDR1 MDHEN and CDR2 SYDVKM come from the germline V gene. V was trimmed by 5 bases and J by 2 bases, leaving 5 bases between them. The CDR3 is made up of 12 amino acids. CDR3 DNA sequence: TGTGCCAGCAGTCTTCTCACAGATACGCAGTATTTT. It codes for CASSLLTDTQYF.

The V gene is TRBV7-2, the J gene TRBJ2-1; D is uncertain. The CDR3 is 12 amino acids. The V end was cut by 0 bases, the J end by 15 bases, with 12 bases between. Germline loops: CDR1 SGHTA, CDR2 FQGNSA. The chain's CDR3 is CASSLAGPRWFF. Written as DNA, the CDR3 is TGTGCCAGCAGCTTAGCGGGCCCCCGGTGGTTCTTC.

Ten or more counts support this clonotype. The chain combines TRBV28 with TRBJ1-1; tentative D call: TRBD1 (5 bases). The length of the CDR3 is 12 residues. V lost 10 bases, J lost 4 bases, and 13 bases lay in between. The germline V gene encodes CDR1 MDHEN and CDR2 SYDVKM. The CDR3 loop is CATLLGVTEAFF. For the CDR3, the DNA is TGTGCCACCCTTCTAGGGGTCACTGAAGCTTTCTTT.

This clonotype occurred many times. The CDR3 protein is CAISDNPYNEQFF. As DNA, the CDR3 is TGTGCCATCAGTGACAACCCATACAATGAGCAGTTCTTC. The rearrangement joins TRBV10-3 to TRBJ2-1; D ambiguous. Germline CDR1 is ENHRY and CDR2 is SYGVKD. Trimming left V 3 bases short and J 4 bases short, with 7 bases between. The CDR3 is 13 residues long.

This clonotype was seen only a few times. The chain links TRBV5-1 to TRBJ2-5; maybe TRBD1 (6 bases). Germline values: CDR1 SGHRS, CDR2 YFSETQ. The CDR3 covers 14 residues. The V end lost 3 bases, the J end lost 0 bases, and 9 bases lay between the germline ends. CDR3 in DNA: TGCGCCAGCAGCTGGGGGCAGAACCAAGAGACCCAGTACTTC. The encoded protein is CASSWGQNQETQYF. Full variable domain (rest looked up from reference TRBV5-1 and TRBJ2-5): KAGVTQTPRYLIKTRGQQVTLSCSPISGHRSVSWYQQTPGQGLQFLFEYFSETQRNKGNFPGRFSGRQFSNSRSEMNVSTLELGDSALYLCASSWGQNQETQYFGPGTRLLVL.

The table lists this clonotype with a few counts. The chain employs TRBV20-1 and TRBJ1-2; D is unclear. Trimming pared 1 base from V and 12 bases from J, leaving 12 bases between. CDR3 size: 11 residues. Germline V gene data show CDR1 as DFQATT and CDR2 as SNEGSKA (reference sequence). CDR3 nucleotide sequence: TGCAGTGCTAGAGCTTCTAGTGGTAACACCTTC. It yields the protein CSARASSGNTF.

The V and J genes are TRBV10-3 and TRBJ2-5; TRBD2 might be the D (6 bases). In germline, CDR1 is ENHRY, CDR2 SYGVKD. CDR3 length equals 16 residues. V gave up 6 bases and J gave up 1 base, with 18 bases separating them. This CDR3 reads CAIRDGGALGQETQYF. CDR3 coding DNA: TGTGCCATCAGGGACGGAGGGGCGCTGGGCCAAGAGACCCAGTACTTC.

This clonotype was seen ten or more times. V usage is TRBV29-1 and J usage is TRBJ2-7, with 9 bases lining up with TRBD2. The CDR3 loop spans 13 amino acids. Germline CDR1 is SQVTM and CDR2 is ANQGSEA. V shed 4 bases, J shed 0 bases, and the junction held 1 base outside the gene matches. DNA of the CDR3: TGCAGCGTTGGGCGGGGGGGCTCCTACGAGCAGTACTTC. Amino acid sequence: CSVGRGGSYEQYF.

The chain has TRBV10-1 and TRBJ2-5, with D perhaps matching TRBD2 (6 bases). Per the germline V gene, CDR1 is WNHNN and CDR2 is SYGVQD (reference sequence). The CDR3 runs 13 residues. The V gene lost 5 bases and the J gene lost 5 bases, with 12 bases spanning the gap. The CDR3 DNA sequence: TGCGCCAGCAGTCCGGGAGACCTTGAGACCCAGTACTTC. It encodes CASSPGDLETQYF.

By share of the sample, this clonotype is medium-sized. The rearrangement uses TRBV5-1 and TRBJ2-3, with D maybe TRBD2 (5 bases). The CDR3 covers 12 residues. Trimming shortened V by 4 bases and J by 5 bases, and 8 bases separated the two germline ends. Germline V gene data show CDR1 as SGHRS and CDR2 as YFSETQ. CDR3: CASSLREDTQYF. The CDR3 nucleotides are TGCGCCAGCAGCCTGAGGGAAGATACGCAGTATTTT.

This clonotype was counted many times. The chain carries TRBV5-1 and TRBJ1-2; 9 nucleotides match TRBD1. The CDR3 is 15 amino acids. Germline assignment: CDR1 SGHRS and CDR2 YFSETQ. The V segment lost 4 bases and the J segment 2 bases; nucleotides outside the gene matches: 6. CDR3 sequence reads: CASSKGQGPNYGYTF. The CDR3 region has the DNA TGCGCCAGCAGCAAAGGACAGGGGCCCAACTATGGCTACACCTTC.

In its sample, this clonotype was seen many times. The rearrangement links TRBV18 to TRBJ1-2; no clear D gene. CDR3 length: 15 residues. CDR1 and CDR2 from the germline V gene are KGHSH and LQKENI. The V and J ends lost 3 bases and 4 bases respectively, with 15 bases between them. CDR3 region: CASSPDWKALYGYTF. The CDR3 DNA reads TGTGCCAGCTCACCCGACTGGAAAGCCCTCTATGGCTACACCTTC.

This clonotype was recorded at least ten times. The V and J genes are TRBV2 and TRBJ2-1; D may correspond to TRBD1 or TRBD2 (6 bases each). CDR1 and CDR2 (germline): SNHLY, FYNNEI. CDR3 size: 13 residues. Between the trimmed V and J ends, which lost 5 bases and 13 bases, there was a span of 18 bases. CDR3 in DNA: TGTGCCAGCAGTTGGGTCATGGGGGGCGGACAGTTCTTC. This codes for CASSWVMGGGQFF.

This clonotype was recorded a few times. The chain employs TRBV28 and TRBJ1-2; no firm D call. The CDR3 has 13 residues. Per germline, CDR1 MDHEN and CDR2 SYDVKM. Trimming cost V 6 bases and J 5 bases, with 13 bases left between them. The CDR3 DNA reads as TGTGCCAGCAGACCCACGCAGTTATATGGCTACACCTTC. Its protein product is CASRPTQLYGYTF.

This clonotype has a handful of counts. The rearrangement links TRBV5-6 to TRBJ2-7; either TRBD1 or TRBD2 may supply D (5 bases each). Trimming took off 3 bases at V and 5 bases at J, with 15 bases between the two ends. Germline assignment: CDR1 SGHDT and CDR2 YYEEEE. The CDR3 is 14 residues long. CDR3 in DNA: TGTGCCAGCAGCTACACCGGGACCACCGACGAGCAGTACTTC. As protein: CASSYTGTTDEQYF. Looking up the rest from reference TRBV5-6 and TRBJ2-7 gives the full variable domain: DAGVTQSPTHLIKTRGQQVTLRCSPKSGHDTVSWYQQALGQGPQFIFQYYEEEERQRGNFPDRFSGHQFPNYSSELNVNALLLGDSALYLCASSYTGTTDEQYFGPGTRLTVT.

The chain is built from TRBV4-3 and TRBJ1-2; a possible D gene is TRBD1 (6 bases). The CDR3 has 15 amino acids. Germline CDR1 reads LGHNA; CDR2 reads YSLEER. Trimming cost V 5 bases and J 5 bases, with 18 bases left between them. The CDR3 spells CASSNRVGDSYGYTF. In nucleotides, the CDR3 is TGCGCCAGCAGCAACAGGGTAGGGGACTCGTATGGCTACACCTTC.